Reported below is one TCR beta chain. Its antigen is unidentified. This sample stems from a study of shared clonotypes between healthy human individuals. Study outcomes and limitations: Although depth was large, rarefaction showed that sequencing of the sorted subsets was incomplete. With few donors, the genetic and exposure-history diversity represented was limited. Clonotypes shared by all four sorted-subset donors had higher generation probabilities than non-shared clonotypes.

Sequenced by immunoSEQ multiplex PCR; TCRdb stores in-frame clones only, minus some. The profile shows some 630,000 clones, roughly 78% of them singletons. CDR1 and CDR2 from the germline V gene are LNHDA and SQIVND (reference sequence). This CDR3 is built from 14 residues. The V gene lost 2 bases and the J gene lost 4 bases, with 6 bases spanning the gap. The chain recombines TRBV19 with TRBJ2-6; D uncertain. The receptor's source is a woman under 40 in good health. Source material: memory CD4+ T cells sorted from blood. Subset reported: CD45RA-negative fraction. CDR3 nucleotide sequence: TGTGCCAGTAGTATACTCGGAGGGGCCAACGTCCTGACTTTC. This encodes CASSILGGANVLTF. The whole variable domain, remainder taken from reference TRBV19 and TRBJ2-6, is DGGITQSPKYLFRKEGQNVTLSCEQNLNHDAMYWYRQDPGQGLRLIYYSQIVNDFQKGDIAEGYSVSREKKESFPLTVTSAQKNPTAFYLCASSILGGANVLTFGAGSRLTVL.